This T cell receptor (beta chain) came from a study of beta chain features in type 1 diabetes. Study conclusions and caveats: Among patients with Type 1 diabetes, TCRB CDR3s were moderately but significantly shorter in every one of the four CD4+ subsets.

Expressed TCRB transcripts were sequenced because the isolated RNA had all been reverse transcribed beforehand. Data came from immunoSEQ multiplex PCR; TCRdb stores just in-frame clones and leaves some out. Of 250,000 to 300,000 clones in the sample, roughly 13% are singletons; the top ten hold 0.017%. This CDR3 has 17 residues. The V gene's germline CDR1 is SGDLS and CDR2 YYNGEE. With 3 bases clipped from V and 6 bases from J, the junction kept 12 bases outside the gene matches. To note about this clone: What it binds is not known.

The chain joins TRBV9 to TRBJ2-1; 10 bases agree with TRBD2. This TCR was sampled from a man younger than 40 with type 1 diabetes. Source material: naive CD4+ T cells from blood. This CDR3 reads CASSARGASGSFNEQFF. The DNA for the CDR3 is TGTGCCAGCAGCGCCCGGGGGGCTAGCGGGAGTTTCAATGAGCAGTTCTTC.